Included here is one T cell receptor beta chain sequence, with context. Libraries were prepared by immunoSEQ multiplex PCR; TCRdb keeps only in-frame clonotypes and omits some of them. The data contain approximately 760,000 clones, 80% to 90% of them singletons. This sample was taken from a study of shared T cell receptors in the human thymus. The sample also formed part of further work on human thymus T cells.

The origin of this receptor is a girl younger than two with a congenital heart defect. Source material: thymocytes.

In nucleotides, the CDR3 is TGTGCCAGCAGCGTAGATGAGAAATCCAATTCACCCCTCCACTTT. Translation: CASSVDEKSNSPLHF. The chain carries TRBV9 and TRBJ1-6; no clear D. Germline V CDR1 and CDR2: SGDLS, YYNGEE. This CDR3 has 15 residues. The germline V and J ends were trimmed by 0 bases and 7 bases, with 11 bases remaining between them. The full variable domain, in which reference TRBV9 and TRBJ1-6 provide the parts outside the CDR3, is DSGVTQTPKHLITATGQRVTLRCSPRSGDLSVYWYQQSLDQGLQFLIQYYNGEERAKGNILERFSAQQFPDLHSELNLSSLELGDSALYFCASSVDEKSNSPLHFGNGTRLTVT.